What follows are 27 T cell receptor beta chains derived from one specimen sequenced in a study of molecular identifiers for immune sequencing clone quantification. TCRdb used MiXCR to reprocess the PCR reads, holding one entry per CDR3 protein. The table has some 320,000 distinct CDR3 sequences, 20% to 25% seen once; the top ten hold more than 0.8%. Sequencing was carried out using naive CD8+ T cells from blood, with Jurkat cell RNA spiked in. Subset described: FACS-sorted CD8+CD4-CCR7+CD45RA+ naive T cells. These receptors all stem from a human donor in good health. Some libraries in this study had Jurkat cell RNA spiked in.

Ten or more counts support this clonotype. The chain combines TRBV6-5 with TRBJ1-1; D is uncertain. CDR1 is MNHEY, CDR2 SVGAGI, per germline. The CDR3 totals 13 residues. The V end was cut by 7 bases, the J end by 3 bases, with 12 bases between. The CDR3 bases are TGTGCCAGCATGCGGCCATACGACACTGAAGCTTTCTTT. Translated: CASMRPYDTEAFF.

The CDR3 region is CASSIVGAFNTEAFF. The CDR3 DNA sequence: TGTGCCAGTAGTATAGTGGGGGCTTTTAACACTGAAGCTTTCTTT. This chain uses TRBV19 with TRBJ1-1, with D possibly being TRBD1 (6 bases). Trimming cost V 1 base and J 2 bases, with 11 bases left between them. The CDR3 has 15 amino acids. CDR1 and CDR2 from the germline V gene are LNHDA and SQIVND (reference sequence).

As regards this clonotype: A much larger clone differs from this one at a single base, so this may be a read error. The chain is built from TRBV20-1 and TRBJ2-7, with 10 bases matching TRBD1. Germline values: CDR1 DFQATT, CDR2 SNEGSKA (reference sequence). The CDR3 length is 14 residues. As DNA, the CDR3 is TGCAGTGCGCCGGGGACAGGGGAGTTTTCCGAGCAGTGCTTC. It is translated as CSAPGTGEFSEQCF.

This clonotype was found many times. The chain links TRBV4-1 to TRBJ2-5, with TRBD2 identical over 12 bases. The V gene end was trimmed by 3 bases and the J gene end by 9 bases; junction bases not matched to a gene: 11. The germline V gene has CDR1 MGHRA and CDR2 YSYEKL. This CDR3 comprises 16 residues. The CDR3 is CASSQPGLAGISAQYF. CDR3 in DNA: TGCGCCAGCAGCCAGCCGGGACTAGCGGGTATATCGGCCCAGTACTTC.

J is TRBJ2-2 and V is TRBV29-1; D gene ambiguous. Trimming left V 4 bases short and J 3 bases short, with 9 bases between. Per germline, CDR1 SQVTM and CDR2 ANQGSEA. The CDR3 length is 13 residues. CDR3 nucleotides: TGCAGCGTTGTGCTGGCGGACACCGGGGAGCTGTTTTTT. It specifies CSVVLADTGELFF.

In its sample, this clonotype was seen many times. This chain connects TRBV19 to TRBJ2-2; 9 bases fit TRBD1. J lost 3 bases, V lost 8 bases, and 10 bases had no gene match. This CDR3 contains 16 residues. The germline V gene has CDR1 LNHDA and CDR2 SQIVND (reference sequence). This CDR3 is CASYQDRGSHTGELFF. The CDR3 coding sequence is TGTGCCAGTTACCAAGACAGGGGGTCGCACACCGGGGAGCTGTTTTTT.

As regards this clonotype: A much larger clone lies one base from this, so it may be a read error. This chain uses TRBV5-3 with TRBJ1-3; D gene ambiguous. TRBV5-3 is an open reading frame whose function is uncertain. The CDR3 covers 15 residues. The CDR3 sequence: CASSFGSGVGNTIYF. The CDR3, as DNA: TGTGCCAGCAGCTTCGGAAGTGGGGTTGGAAACACCATATATTTT.

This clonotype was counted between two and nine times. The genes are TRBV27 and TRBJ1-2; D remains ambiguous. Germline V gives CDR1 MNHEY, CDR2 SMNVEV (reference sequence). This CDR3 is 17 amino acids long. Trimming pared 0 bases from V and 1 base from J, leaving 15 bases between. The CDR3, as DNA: TGTGCCAGCAGTTTATCAAGTTGGTCGGGCAGTAACTATGGCTACACCTTC. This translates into CASSLSSWSGSNYGYTF.

CDR3 protein: CASGSGPYEQYF. Written as DNA, the CDR3 is TGTGCCAGCGGGTCTGGGCCCTACGAGCAGTACTTC. This chain links TRBV27 with TRBJ2-7; D gene uncertain. In germline, CDR1 is MNHEY, CDR2 SMNVEV (reference sequence). This CDR3 spans 12 amino acids. Trimming took off 8 bases at V and 2 bases at J, with 10 bases between the two ends.

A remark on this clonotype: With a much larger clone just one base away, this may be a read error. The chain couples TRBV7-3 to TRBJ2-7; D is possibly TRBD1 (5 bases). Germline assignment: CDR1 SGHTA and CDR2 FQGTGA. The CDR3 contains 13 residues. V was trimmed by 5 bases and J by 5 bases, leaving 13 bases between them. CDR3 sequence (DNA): TGTGCCAGCAGCGGGGCAAAGGGCCACGAGCAGTACTTC. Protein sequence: CASSGAKGHEQYF.

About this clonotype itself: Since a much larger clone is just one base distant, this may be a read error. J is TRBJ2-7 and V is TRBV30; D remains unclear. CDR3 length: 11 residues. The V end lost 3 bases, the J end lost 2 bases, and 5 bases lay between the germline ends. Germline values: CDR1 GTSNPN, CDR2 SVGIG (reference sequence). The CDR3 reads CAWRSTYEQYF. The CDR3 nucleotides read TGTGCCTGGAGGTCGACCTACGAGCAGTACTTC.

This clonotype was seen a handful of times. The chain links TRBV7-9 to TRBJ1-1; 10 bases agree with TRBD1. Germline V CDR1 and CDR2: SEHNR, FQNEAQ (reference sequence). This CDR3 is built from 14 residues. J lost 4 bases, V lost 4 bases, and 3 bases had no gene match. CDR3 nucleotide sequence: TGTGCCAGCAGCTCGGGACAGGGGCCCACTGAAGCTTTCTTT. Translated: CASSSGQGPTEAFF.

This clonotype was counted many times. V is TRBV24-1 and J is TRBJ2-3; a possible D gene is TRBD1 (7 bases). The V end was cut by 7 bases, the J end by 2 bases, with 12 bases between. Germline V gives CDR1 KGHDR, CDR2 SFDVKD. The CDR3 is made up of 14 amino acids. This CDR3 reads CATRGGQNTDTQYF. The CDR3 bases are TGTGCCACCAGGGGGGGACAGAACACAGATACGCAGTATTTT.

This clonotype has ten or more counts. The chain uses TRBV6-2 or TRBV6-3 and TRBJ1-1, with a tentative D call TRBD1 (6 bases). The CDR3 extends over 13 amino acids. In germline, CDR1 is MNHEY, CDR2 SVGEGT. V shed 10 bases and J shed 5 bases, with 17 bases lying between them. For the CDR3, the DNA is TGTGCCATATCAGGGGAAGGAAGGACTGAAGCTTTCTTT. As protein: CAISGEGRTEAFF.

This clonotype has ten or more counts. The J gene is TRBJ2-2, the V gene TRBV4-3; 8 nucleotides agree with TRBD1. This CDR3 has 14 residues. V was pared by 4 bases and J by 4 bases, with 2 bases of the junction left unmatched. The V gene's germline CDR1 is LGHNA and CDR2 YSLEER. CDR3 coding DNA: TGCGCCAGCAGCCCGGGACAGGTCACCGGGGAGCTGTTTTTT. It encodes CASSPGQVTGELFF.

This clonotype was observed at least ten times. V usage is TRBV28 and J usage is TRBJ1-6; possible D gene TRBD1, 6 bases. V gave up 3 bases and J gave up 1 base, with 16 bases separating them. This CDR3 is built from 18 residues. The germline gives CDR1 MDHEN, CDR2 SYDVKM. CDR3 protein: CASSLGQGLGSYNSPLHF. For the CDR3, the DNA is TGTGCCAGCAGTTTGGGTCAGGGGCTTGGGTCCTATAATTCACCCCTCCACTTT.

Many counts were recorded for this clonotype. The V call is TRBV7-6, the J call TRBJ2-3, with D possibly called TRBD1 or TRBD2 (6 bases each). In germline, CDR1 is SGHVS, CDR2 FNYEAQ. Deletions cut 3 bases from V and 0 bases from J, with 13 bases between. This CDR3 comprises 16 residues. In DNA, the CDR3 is TGTGCCAGCAGCTTCCCGAAGGGGGGCAGCACAGATACGCAGTATTTT. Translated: CASSFPKGGSTDTQYF. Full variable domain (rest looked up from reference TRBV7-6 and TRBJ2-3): GAGVSQSPRYKVTKRGQDVALRCDPISGHVSLYWYRQALGQGPEFLTYFNYEAQQDKSGLPNDRFSAERPEGSISTLTIQRTEQRDSAMYRCASSFPKGGSTDTQYFGPGTRLTVL.

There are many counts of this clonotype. CDR3 loop: CASSLFLDHGSPLHF. The CDR3 coding sequence is TGTGCCAGCAGTTTATTTCTGGACCATGGTTCACCCCTCCACTTT. This sequence joins TRBV12-3 or TRBV12-4 and TRBJ1-6, with D unclear. The CDR3 extends over 15 amino acids. V shed 2 bases and J shed 9 bases, with 14 bases lying between them.

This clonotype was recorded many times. This CDR3 is CASSLAPGTGKDEQFF. As DNA, the CDR3 is TGTGCCAGCAGCTTAGCCCCCGGGACAGGGAAGGATGAGCAGTTCTTC. The rearrangement uses TRBV11-2 and TRBJ2-1; 9 bases map to TRBD1. Germline loops: CDR1 SGHAT, CDR2 FQNNGV. The CDR3 contains 16 residues. The V gene end was trimmed by 1 base and the J gene end by 8 bases; junction bases not matched to a gene: 9. The complete variable domain, with remaining parts taken from reference TRBV11-2 and TRBJ2-1, reads EAGVAQSPRYKIIEKRQSVAFWCNPISGHATLYWYQQILGQGPKLLIQFQNNGVVDDSQLPKDRFSAERLKGVDSTLKIQPAKLEDSAVYLCASSLAPGTGKDEQFFGPGTRLTVL.

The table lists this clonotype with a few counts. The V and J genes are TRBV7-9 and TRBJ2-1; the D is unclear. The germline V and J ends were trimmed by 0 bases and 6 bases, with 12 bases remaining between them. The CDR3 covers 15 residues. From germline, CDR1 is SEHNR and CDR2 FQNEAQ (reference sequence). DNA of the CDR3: TGTGCCAGCAGCTTAGCTACAACTTATTTCAATGAGCAGTTCTTC. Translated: CASSLATTYFNEQFF.

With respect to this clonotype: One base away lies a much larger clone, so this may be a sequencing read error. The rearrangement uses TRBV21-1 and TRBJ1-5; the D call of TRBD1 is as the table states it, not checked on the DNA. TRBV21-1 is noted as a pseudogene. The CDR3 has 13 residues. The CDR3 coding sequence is TGTGCCAGCAACAAAAGGGGAGTCCAGCCCCAGCATTTT. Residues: CASNKRGVQPQHF.

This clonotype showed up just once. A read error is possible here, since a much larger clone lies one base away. In DNA, the CDR3 is TGTGCCAGTAGCCTGGGGCCCGGCCGTGAGCAGTCCTTC. As protein: CASSLGPGREQSF. J is TRBJ2-1 and V is TRBV19; possible D gene TRBD1, 5 bases. The CDR3 contains 13 residues. Looked up from germline, CDR1 is LNHDA and CDR2 is SQIVND (reference sequence).

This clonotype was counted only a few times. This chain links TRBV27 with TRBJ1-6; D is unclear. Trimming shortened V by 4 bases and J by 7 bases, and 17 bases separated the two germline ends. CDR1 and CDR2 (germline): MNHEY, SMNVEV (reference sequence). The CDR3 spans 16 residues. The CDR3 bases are TGTGCCAGCAGTTCCCACGACCGTAGCAGAAATTCACCCCTCCACTTT. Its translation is CASSSHDRSRNSPLHF.

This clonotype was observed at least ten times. The CDR3 sequence: CASSMEQGGLTEAFF. In nucleotides, the CDR3 is TGTGCCAGCAGCATGGAACAGGGAGGCTTAACTGAAGCTTTCTTT. The chain is built from TRBV5-4 and TRBJ1-1, with D tentatively TRBD1 (6 bases). The V gene's germline CDR1 is SGHNT and CDR2 YYREEE (reference sequence). The CDR3 has 15 amino acids. Trimming shortened V by 4 bases and J by 5 bases, and 18 bases separated the two germline ends.

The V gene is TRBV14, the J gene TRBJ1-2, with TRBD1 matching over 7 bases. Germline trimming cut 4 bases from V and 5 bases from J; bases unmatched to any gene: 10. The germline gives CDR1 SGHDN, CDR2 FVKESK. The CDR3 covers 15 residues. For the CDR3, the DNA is TGTGCCAGCAGCCCTTGGACAGGTTCTCTTTATGGCTACACCTTC. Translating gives CASSPWTGSLYGYTF.

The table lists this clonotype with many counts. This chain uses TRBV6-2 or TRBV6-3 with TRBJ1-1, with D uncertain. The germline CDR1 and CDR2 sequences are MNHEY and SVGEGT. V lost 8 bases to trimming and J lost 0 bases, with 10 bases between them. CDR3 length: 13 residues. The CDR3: CASSWSMNTEAFF. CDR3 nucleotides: TGTGCCAGCTCCTGGAGCATGAACACTGAAGCTTTCTTT.

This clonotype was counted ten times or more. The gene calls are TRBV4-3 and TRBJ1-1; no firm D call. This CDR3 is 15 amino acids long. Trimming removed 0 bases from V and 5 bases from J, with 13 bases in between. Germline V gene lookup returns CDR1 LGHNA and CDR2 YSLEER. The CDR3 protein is CASSQDHGEITEAFF. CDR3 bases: TGCGCCAGCAGCCAAGATCACGGGGAAATAACTGAAGCTTTCTTT.